The 22 T cell receptor beta chains below all came from one sample that was sequenced in a study of OX40 agonist ivuxolimab in advanced cancers. Profiled with immunoSEQ multiplex PCR; TCRdb holds only in-frame clones, not every one. The sample has tens of thousands of clones, roughly 82% seen once. The sample here was CD4+ or CD8+ T cells sorted from blood, taken in a trial of the OX40 agonist ivuxolimab. The source is an adult with an advanced solid tumor such as melanoma, head and neck, liver or kidney cancer.

The chain joins TRBV7-9 to TRBJ1-1, with D perhaps matching TRBD1 (5 bases). CDR1 is SEHNR, CDR2 FQNEAQ, per germline (reference sequence). Trimming removed 5 bases from V and 2 bases from J, with 15 bases in between. This CDR3 has 15 amino acids. The chain's CDR3 is CASSPRTGLNTEAFF. CDR3 nucleotides: TGTGCCAGCAGCCCAAGAACGGGACTCAACACTGAAGCTTTCTTT.

The sample holds one count of this clone. The chain joins TRBV7-9 to TRBJ2-5; maybe TRBD1 (6 bases). CDR3 length equals 16 residues. V lost 6 bases to trimming and J lost 0 bases, with 17 bases between them. Germline-derived CDR1 and CDR2 are SEHNR and FQNEAQ (reference sequence). The CDR3 sequence: CASSLWDNTYQETQYF. The CDR3 nucleotides are TGTGCCAGCAGTCTGTGGGACAACACGTACCAAGAGACCCAGTACTTC.

The chain couples TRBV6-1 to TRBJ2-4, with 10 bases aligning to TRBD2. There are 15 residues in the CDR3. Per germline, CDR1 MNHNS and CDR2 SASEGT. Trimming took 6 bases from V and 6 from J; bases not matched to a gene: 8. In DNA form, the CDR3 reads TGTGCCAGCAGAACCGGGACTAGCGAAGGAAACATTCAGTACTTC. The encoded protein is CASRTGTSEGNIQYF.

This clone was seen a few times. This rearrangement joins TRBV2 to TRBJ1-1; possibly TRBD1 for D (5 bases). V dropped 6 bases and J dropped 0 bases, with 17 bases sitting between them. The CDR3 is 16 amino acids. Per the germline V gene, CDR1 is SNHLY and CDR2 is FYNNEI. The DNA for the CDR3 is TGTGCCAGCAGACGTTCGGGGCTTTTCATGAACACTGAAGCTTTCTTT. Protein: CASRRSGLFMNTEAFF.

The CDR3 loop reads CASSSGTGVGKLFF. CDR3 coding DNA: TGTGCCAGCAGCTCTGGGACAGGGGTAGGGAAACTGTTTTTT. The chain recombines TRBV5-4 with TRBJ1-4; 10 positions agree with TRBD1. The CDR3 sequence is 14 residues long. Germline values: CDR1 SGHNT, CDR2 YYREEE (reference sequence). The V and J ends lost 3 bases and 11 bases, in that order; junction bases with no gene match: 7. Full variable domain (missing parts from reference TRBV5-4 and TRBJ1-4): ETGVTQSPTHLIKTRGQQVTLRCSSQSGHNTVSWYQQALGQGPQFIFQYYREEENGRGNFPPRFSGLQFPNYSSELNVNALELDDSALYLCASSSGTGVGKLFFGSGTQLSVL.

The rearrangement joins TRBV7-3 to TRBJ1-2; 9 nucleotides match TRBD1. There are 15 residues in the CDR3. CDR1 is SGHTA and CDR2 is FQGTGA in the germline V gene. The V gene end was trimmed by 5 bases and the J gene end by 3 bases; junction bases not matched to a gene: 7. CDR3 in DNA: TGTGCCAGCAGCCCCGGGACAGGGATGCACTATGGCTACACCTTC. It translates to CASSPGTGMHYGYTF.

The chain combines TRBV28 with TRBJ1-1, with unresolved D. The germline V gene has CDR1 MDHEN and CDR2 SYDVKM. The V end was cut by 5 bases, the J end by 12 bases, with 13 bases between. The CDR3 is 11 amino acids. CDR3 loop: CASSNPTRSFF. The CDR3 DNA reads as TGTGCCAGCAGTAACCCTACTAGGTCTTTCTTT.

This chain uses TRBV28 with TRBJ1-4; no clear D. Germline V gives CDR1 MDHEN, CDR2 SYDVKM. The CDR3 is 15 residues long. Trimming left V 7 bases short and J 8 bases short, with 20 bases between. The CDR3 DNA is TGTGCCAGCAATGGCCCGGGGTTAGGGAAGGAAAAACTGTTTTTT. It specifies CASNGPGLGKEKLFF.

J is TRBJ2-4 and V is TRBV7-9; no clear D gene. V was cut by 2 bases and J by 1 base, with 12 bases left in between. This CDR3 spans 16 amino acids. Germline V lookup: CDR1 SEHNR, CDR2 FQNEAQ (reference sequence). The CDR3 nucleotides read TGTGCCAGCAGCTTAAGTGGTAGCAGGGCCAAAAACATTCAGTACTTC. As protein: CASSLSGSRAKNIQYF.

This clone was recorded only once. A junction boundary mismatches the germline segment, possibly from a read error. The gene calls are TRBV19 and TRBJ2-2, with 10 bases lining up with TRBD2. CDR1 LNHDA and CDR2 SQIVND come from the germline V gene (reference sequence). This CDR3 has 16 amino acids. CDR3 region: CASTASGGSNTGELFF. In DNA form, the CDR3 reads TGTGCTAGTACAGCTAGCGGGGGTTCGAACACCGGGGAGCTGTTTTTT.

This clone was detected only once. The chain recombines TRBV6-6 with TRBJ2-7, with a weak D call TRBD1 (6 bases). Trimming stripped 7 bases from V and 2 bases from J, with 21 bases between. Germline V lookup: CDR1 MNHNY, CDR2 SVGAGI (reference sequence). The CDR3 has 16 amino acids. Here the CDR3 DNA reads TGTGCCAGCACCAACCCGCGCCAGGGGCACCCCTACGAGCAGTACTTC. It specifies CASTNPRQGHPYEQYF.

The chain employs TRBV30 and TRBJ1-1; D might be TRBD1 (6 bases). V dropped 3 bases and J dropped 1 base, with 12 bases sitting between them. Germline V gene data show CDR1 as GTSNPN and CDR2 as SVGIG (reference sequence). The length of the CDR3 is 14 residues. The CDR3 sequence is CAWRRPGANTEAFF. CDR3 nucleotides: TGTGCCTGGAGGAGGCCAGGGGCGAACACTGAAGCTTTCTTT.

The chain carries TRBV5-1 and TRBJ1-6; D gene unclear. Germline V gene data show CDR1 as SGHRS and CDR2 as YFSETQ. V lost 4 bases and J 0 bases, leaving 11 bases between the germline ends. This CDR3 is built from 16 residues. CDR3: CASSKDGRSYNSPLHF. The CDR3 DNA reads as TGCGCCAGCAGCAAGGACGGCCGCTCCTATAATTCACCCCTCCACTTT. Full variable domain (rest looked up from reference TRBV5-1 and TRBJ1-6): KAGVTQTPRYLIKTRGQQVTLSCSPISGHRSVSWYQQTPGQGLQFLFEYFSETQRNKGNFPGRFSGRQFSNSRSEMNVSTLELGDSALYLCASSKDGRSYNSPLHFGNGTRLTVT.

This rearrangement joins TRBV19 to TRBJ1-2, with TRBD1 identical over 9 bases. V lost 3 bases and J lost 2; bases outside the gene matches: 7. The germline V gene encodes CDR1 LNHDA and CDR2 SQIVND (reference sequence). The CDR3 consists of 16 residues. CDR3 in DNA: TGTGCCAGTAGTATCTTCCGGGACAGGGCAAACTATGGCTACACCTTC. Protein product: CASSIFRDRANYGYTF.

The J gene is TRBJ2-6, the V gene TRBV5-6; D ambiguous. This CDR3 contains 15 residues. With 6 bases removed from V and 0 bases from J, the gap between germline ends came to 10 bases. Germline V gene sequence: CDR1 SGHDT, CDR2 YYEEEE. CDR3: CASKPSGSGANVLTF. In DNA, the CDR3 is TGTGCCAGCAAACCGTCAGGCTCTGGGGCCAACGTCCTGACTTTC. Drawing the rest from reference TRBV5-6 and TRBJ2-6, the complete variable domain is DAGVTQSPTHLIKTRGQQVTLRCSPKSGHDTVSWYQQALGQGPQFIFQYYEEEERQRGNFPDRFSGHQFPNYSSELNVNALLLGDSALYLCASKPSGSGANVLTFGAGSRLTVL.

The chain carries TRBV9 and TRBJ2-5, with D possibly matching TRBD2 (5 bases). The CDR3 sequence is 14 residues long. The germline V gene encodes CDR1 SGDLS and CDR2 YYNGEE. V dropped 2 bases and J dropped 5 bases, with 13 bases sitting between them. The CDR3 reads CASSVSGISETQYF. CDR3 in DNA: TGTGCCAGCAGCGTTTCCGGGATTAGCGAGACCCAGTACTTC.

The chain joins TRBV10-3 to TRBJ1-3; weak D call: TRBD1 (6 bases). The V gene lost 10 bases and the J gene lost 2 bases, with 9 bases spanning the gap. The germline gives CDR1 ENHRY, CDR2 SYGVKD. The CDR3 is 12 amino acids. The CDR3 spells CATGTPGNTIYF. The CDR3 bases are TGTGCCACTGGGACACCTGGAAACACCATATATTTT.

This rearrangement joins TRBV6-5 to TRBJ1-5, with a possible D match to TRBD1 (5 bases). The CDR3 runs to 15 residues. Trimming took off 5 bases at V and 9 bases at J, with 20 bases between the two ends. The germline V gene encodes CDR1 MNHEY and CDR2 SVGAGI. CDR3: CASSLGGRVGGPQHF. The CDR3 region has the DNA TGTGCCAGCAGTCTCGGTGGCAGGGTTGGTGGGCCCCAGCATTTT.

V usage is TRBV5-1 and J usage is TRBJ2-5; weak D call: TRBD1 (6 bases). Germline values: CDR1 SGHRS, CDR2 YFSETQ. This CDR3 is 14 amino acids long. With 3 bases removed from V and 1 base from J, the gap between germline ends came to 10 bases. This CDR3 is CASSSAGAQETQYF. CDR3 sequence (DNA): TGCGCCAGCAGCTCCGCAGGGGCCCAAGAGACCCAGTACTTC.

This clone has only a few counts. The CDR3 region is CASRAPGWVSKETQYF. As DNA, the CDR3 is TGTGCCAGCAGAGCCCCGGGGTGGGTCAGCAAAGAGACCCAGTACTTC. The chain has TRBV6-4 and TRBJ2-5, with D perhaps matching TRBD2 (5 bases). Between the trimmed V and J ends, which lost 6 bases and 3 bases, there was a span of 20 bases. CDR1 and CDR2 from the germline V gene are MRHNA and SNTAGT. This CDR3 spans 16 amino acids.

The CDR3 DNA is TGTGCCAGCGGACTAGCGGGGCTTTACAATGAGCAGTTCTTC. This gives the protein CASGLAGLYNEQFF. This sequence joins TRBV28 and TRBJ2-1; TRBD2 matches at 12 bases. The CDR3 runs to 14 residues. Germline values: CDR1 MDHEN, CDR2 SYDVKM. V was pared by 8 bases and J by 4 bases, with 3 bases of the junction left unmatched. Together with reference TRBV28 and TRBJ2-1, the CDR3 gives the full variable domain: DVKVTQSSRYLVKRTGEKVFLECVQDMDHENMFWYRQDPGLGLRLIYFSYDVKMKEKGDIPEGYSVSREKKERFSLILESASTNQTSMYLCASGLAGLYNEQFFGPGTRLTVL.

The chain employs TRBV11-3 and TRBJ1-5; 7 positions agree with TRBD1. Germline CDR1 is SGHNT and CDR2 is YENEEA. J was trimmed by 1 base and V by 5 bases; bases with no gene match: 20. The CDR3 consists of 20 residues. This CDR3 reads CASSLPGPGGDVLSNQPQHF. As DNA, the CDR3 is TGTGCCAGCAGCCTCCCTGGTCCAGGGGGTGATGTGTTAAGCAATCAGCCCCAGCATTTT. The whole variable domain, remainder taken from reference TRBV11-3 and TRBJ1-5, is EAGVVQSPRYKIIEKKQPVAFWCNPISGHNTLYWYLQNLGQGPELLIRYENEEAVDDSQLPKDRFSAERLKGVDSTLKIQPAELGDSAVYLCASSLPGPGGDVLSNQPQHFGDGTRLSIL.